What follows are 24 T cell receptor beta chains derived from one specimen sequenced in a study of cytomegalovirus exposure and HLA in healthy donors. 60 Vbeta and 13 Jbeta primers were used in PCR. Produced via immunoSEQ multiplex PCR; TCRdb's table is partial and in-frame only. The sample yields roughly 110,000 clones, about three quarters seen once. The sample taken for sequencing was PBMCs. These TCRs come from a man aged 25-45 years in good health and CMV-seronegative.

This clone was found a few times. The V gene is TRBV5-5, the J gene TRBJ2-5; 7 bases are a match to TRBD2. Germline CDR1 is SGHKS and CDR2 is YYEKEE (reference sequence). J gave up 4 bases and V 0 bases, and 9 bases lay outside the gene matches. The CDR3 sequence is 16 residues long. The CDR3 DNA reads as TGTGCCAGCAGCTTGGAGGGAGGGGTACGCTTAGAGACCCAGTACTTC. The encoded protein is CASSLEGGVRLETQYF.

The chain has TRBV28 and TRBJ2-3; the match to TRBD1 covers 9 bases. CDR1 is MDHEN, CDR2 SYDVKM, per germline. The CDR3 extends over 16 amino acids. V lost 5 bases and J lost 1; bases outside the gene matches: 7. The CDR3 spells CASSPWTGAGTDTQYF. The CDR3 bases are TGTGCCAGCAGTCCCTGGACAGGGGCGGGCACAGATACGCAGTATTTT. The entire variable domain, with the rest obtained from reference TRBV28 and TRBJ2-3, is as follows: DVKVTQSSRYLVKRTGEKVFLECVQDMDHENMFWYRQDPGLGLRLIYFSYDVKMKEKGDIPEGYSVSREKKERFSLILESASTNQTSMYLCASSPWTGAGTDTQYFGPGTRLTVL.

V usage is TRBV10-3 and J usage is TRBJ2-5, with TRBD2 matching 11 bases. CDR1 is ENHRY and CDR2 is SYGVKD in the germline V gene. The CDR3 covers 17 residues. J gave up 4 bases and V 3 bases, and 10 bases lay outside the gene matches. For the CDR3, the DNA is TGTGCCATCAGTGATACACTGACTAGCGGGAAATTAGAGACCCAGTACTTC. Encoded protein: CAISDTLTSGKLETQYF.

The genes are TRBV5-1 and TRBJ1-4; D not certain. The length of the CDR3 is 14 residues. V gave up 0 bases and J gave up 8 bases, with 11 bases separating them. Germline CDR1 is SGHRS and CDR2 is YFSETQ. CDR3 sequence: CASSLASGIEKLFF. In DNA form, the CDR3 reads TGCGCCAGCAGCTTGGCCTCGGGGATCGAAAAACTGTTTTTT.

The rearrangement links TRBV19 to TRBJ1-6, with D tentatively TRBD1 (5 bases). Germline CDR1 and CDR2: LNHDA and SQIVND (reference sequence). The V and J ends lost 7 bases and 5 bases respectively, with 33 bases between them. The CDR3 length is 21 residues. The CDR3 reads CASKKGGSGTTIRVDNSPLHF. The CDR3 bases are TGTGCCAGTAAAAAGGGAGGGTCCGGGACCACTATCCGAGTGGATAATTCACCCCTCCACTTT.

The chain recombines TRBV9 with TRBJ2-3; 9 nucleotides match TRBD1. CDR1 SGDLS and CDR2 YYNGEE come from the germline V gene. CDR3 length equals 17 residues. The ends lost 0 bases at V and 5 bases at J; junction bases unmatched: 10. CDR3 DNA: TGTGCCAGCAGCGTAGTAGGCGGGACAGGGCCCCAAGATACGCAGTATTTT. It is translated as CASSVVGGTGPQDTQYF. Full variable domain (missing parts from reference TRBV9 and TRBJ2-3): DSGVTQTPKHLITATGQRVTLRCSPRSGDLSVYWYQQSLDQGLQFLIQYYNGEERAKGNILERFSAQQFPDLHSELNLSSLELGDSALYFCASSVVGGTGPQDTQYFGPGTRLTVL.

The V and J genes are TRBV7-8 and TRBJ2-7, with 7 bases aligning to TRBD1. The germline V gene has CDR1 SGHVS and CDR2 FQNEAQ. J was trimmed by 7 bases and V by 5 bases; bases with no gene match: 11. The CDR3 contains 14 residues. CDR3 nucleotide sequence: TGTGCCAGCAGCCCCAACAGGGGACCGGGGGAGCAGTACTTC. It yields the protein CASSPNRGPGEQYF.

The chain combines TRBV5-6 with TRBJ1-2; 7 positions agree with TRBD1. In germline, CDR1 is SGHDT, CDR2 YYEEEE. V lost 4 bases, J lost 4 bases, and 13 bases stayed unmatched. The CDR3 extends over 16 amino acids. CDR3 DNA: TGTGCCAGCAGCGGGGTCGGGACAGTACAGGGCTATGGCTACACCTTC. Protein: CASSGVGTVQGYGYTF.

The rearrangement uses TRBV27 and TRBJ2-7; the D gene is possibly TRBD2 (6 bases). Trimming took 11 bases from V and 4 from J, leaving 18 bases between them. The CDR3 extends over 13 amino acids. Germline V gene sequence: CDR1 MNHEY, CDR2 SMNVEV (reference sequence). CDR3 sequence: CAGDPGLPYEQYF. The CDR3 nucleotides read TGTGCCGGAGATCCGGGACTCCCTTACGAGCAGTACTTC.

The genes are TRBV19 and TRBJ2-1; 16 nucleotides line up with TRBD2. Germline trimming cut 5 bases from V and 8 bases from J; bases unmatched to any gene: 6. The germline CDR1 and CDR2 sequences are LNHDA and SQIVND (reference sequence). The CDR3 consists of 16 residues. CDR3 nucleotide sequence: TGTGCCAGTAGTGGGACTAGCGGGAGGGCCGTATATGAGCAGTTCTTC. Translating it yields CASSGTSGRAVYEQFF. Filled out from reference TRBV19 and TRBJ2-1, the complete variable domain reads DGGITQSPKYLFRKEGQNVTLSCEQNLNHDAMYWYRQDPGQGLRLIYYSQIVNDFQKGDIAEGYSVSREKKESFPLTVTSAQKNPTAFYLCASSGTSGRAVYEQFFGPGTRLTVL.

The CDR3 reads CASSPRTGVKQETQYF. The CDR3 DNA follows: TGTGCCAGCAGCCCGAGGACTGGAGTTAAACAAGAGACCCAGTACTTC. The rearrangement uses TRBV7-9 and TRBJ2-5; possible D gene TRBD2, 5 bases. The CDR3 loop spans 16 amino acids. V lost 5 bases, J lost 2 bases, and 18 bases lay in between. Germline-derived CDR1 and CDR2 are SEHNR and FQNEAQ (reference sequence).

The table lists this clone with a few counts. The CDR3 sequence is CASSRAAGGPYNEQFF. In nucleotides, the CDR3 is TGTGCCAGCAGTCGGGCAGCGGGAGGGCCCTACAATGAGCAGTTCTTC. This chain connects TRBV2 to TRBJ2-1, with 10 positions matching TRBD2. The CDR3 contains 16 residues. The V gene's germline CDR1 is SNHLY and CDR2 FYNNEI. The trim removed 5 bases at V and 2 bases at J, leaving 6 bases unmatched.

J is TRBJ1-3 and V is TRBV30; D possibly corresponds to TRBD1 (6 bases). This CDR3 has 13 amino acids. Deletions cut 6 bases from V and 0 bases from J, with 9 bases between. CDR1 and CDR2 from the germline V gene are GTSNPN and SVGIG (reference sequence). In DNA, the CDR3 is TGTGCCTGCGGACAGAACTCTGGAAACACCATATATTTT. It is translated as CACGQNSGNTIYF.

CDR3 region: CASKRRGYDEQFF. The DNA for the CDR3 is TGTGCCAGCAAGAGACGAGGGTACGATGAGCAGTTCTTC. V usage is TRBV6-5 and J usage is TRBJ2-1; D might be TRBD2 (5 bases). The germline V and J ends were trimmed by 7 bases and 8 bases, with 15 bases remaining between them. Germline V gene data show CDR1 as MNHEY and CDR2 as SVGAGI. The CDR3 contains 13 residues.

This clone was found once. V usage is TRBV7-8 and J usage is TRBJ2-5; 7 bases are a match to TRBD2. This CDR3 contains 16 residues. The ends lost 0 bases at V and 1 base at J; junction bases unmatched: 5. The germline V gene encodes CDR1 SGHVS and CDR2 FQNEAQ. The CDR3 DNA reads TGTGCCAGCAGCTTAGCGCCCAGCGGGATCCAAGAGACCCAGTACTTC. It codes for CASSLAPSGIQETQYF.

For this clone: Germline and junction disagree at one end, which may indicate a read error. V is TRBV6-9 and J is TRBJ2-5; weak D call: TRBD1 (6 bases). The CDR3 sequence is 12 residues long. Germline lookup yields CDR1 MNHGY and CDR2 SVAAGI. The CDR3 region has the DNA TGTGCCAGCAGTTGGCGGGTGTCGAGGGGGAACTTC. Encoded protein: CASSWRVSRGNF.

The chain recombines TRBV30 with TRBJ1-5, with a possible D match to TRBD1 (6 bases). The CDR3 runs 15 residues. Germline V gives CDR1 GTSNPN, CDR2 SVGIG (reference sequence). V was clipped by 0 bases and J by 4 bases, with 13 bases between them. As DNA, the CDR3 is TGTGCCTGGAGTGTTGTGCAGGGGAGAAATCAGCCCCAGCATTTT. This gives the protein CAWSVVQGRNQPQHF.

The chain recombines TRBV7-9 with TRBJ1-5; no definite D call. Trimming cost V 5 bases and J 4 bases, with 15 bases left between them. Per the germline V gene, CDR1 is SEHNR and CDR2 is FQNEAQ (reference sequence). The CDR3 length is 15 residues. CDR3 sequence (DNA): TGTGCCAGCAGCCCTAGGGAGGGCGGGAATCAGCCCCAGCATTTT. It codes for CASSPREGGNQPQHF. The whole variable domain, remainder taken from reference TRBV7-9 and TRBJ1-5, is DTGVSQNPRHKITKRGQNVTFRCDPISEHNRLYWYRQTLGQGPEFLTYFQNEAQLEKSRLLSDRFSAERPKGSFSTLEIQRTEQGDSAMYLCASSPREGGNQPQHFGDGTRLSIL.

The chain carries TRBV27 and TRBJ2-5; TRBD2 matches 9 bases. V shed 0 bases and J 4 bases; nucleotides not matched to a gene: 6. The CDR3 contains 16 residues. Germline V gene sequence: CDR1 MNHEY, CDR2 SMNVEV (reference sequence). The CDR3 is CASSLSAGGGGETQYF. CDR3 bases: TGTGCCAGCAGTTTATCGGCGGGGGGGGGCGGAGAGACCCAGTACTTC.

This rearrangement joins TRBV7-2 to TRBJ2-5; the match to TRBD2 covers 9 bases. Germline trimming cut 4 bases from V and 10 bases from J; bases unmatched to any gene: 10. The CDR3 consists of 14 residues. The germline V gene encodes CDR1 SGHTA and CDR2 FQGNSA. CDR3 residues: CASSSGTSSGSQYF. For the CDR3, the DNA is TGTGCCAGCAGCTCCGGGACTAGCTCCGGGAGCCAGTACTTC. The variable domain in full, with the rest retrieved from reference TRBV7-2 and TRBJ2-5, is GAGVSQSPSNKVTEKGKDVELRCDPISGHTALYWYRQSLGQGLEFLIYFQGNSAPDKSGLPSDRFSAERTGGSVSTLTIQRTQQEDSAVYLCASSSGTSSGSQYFGPGTRLLVL.

The rearrangement joins TRBV5-1 to TRBJ2-5; 8 nucleotides align to TRBD2. This CDR3 contains 16 residues. V dropped 4 bases and J dropped 1; count of bases not matched to a gene: 9. Germline V CDR1 and CDR2: SGHRS, YFSETQ. CDR3 nucleotide sequence: TGCGCCAGCAGCCTGGGTCGGGGGGGATTCCAAGAGACCCAGTACTTC. Encoded protein: CASSLGRGGFQETQYF.

J is TRBJ1-4 and V is TRBV7-7; D gene unclear. The CDR3 spans 15 residues. The germline gives CDR1 SSHAT, CDR2 FNYEAQ (reference sequence). V gave up 3 bases and J gave up 7 bases, with 15 bases separating them. CDR3 in amino acids: CASSFGTGYGEKLFF. CDR3 nucleotide sequence: TGTGCCAGCAGCTTTGGAACCGGGTATGGTGAAAAACTGTTTTTT. Filled out from reference TRBV7-7 and TRBJ1-4, the complete variable domain reads GAGVSQSPRYKVTKRGQDVTLRCDPISSHATLYWYQQALGQGPEFLTYFNYEAQPDKSGLPSDRFSAERPEGSISTLTIQRTEQRDSAMYRCASSFGTGYGEKLFFGSGTQLSVL.

This clone showed up just a few times. The CDR3 bases are TGTGCCAGCACCGCCCGAGGGCAGGGGGCGTACGGGACCCAGTACTTC. Its translation is CASTARGQGAYGTQYF. The chain recombines TRBV11-2 with TRBJ2-5; 8 nucleotides agree with TRBD1. The CDR3 is made up of 16 amino acids. Germline CDR1 and CDR2: SGHAT and FQNNGV. The J segment lost 7 bases and the V segment lost 7 bases, leaving 17 bases of the junction unmatched.

The chain links TRBV2 to TRBJ1-1, with a weak D call TRBD1 (6 bases). The CDR3 loop spans 13 amino acids. Trimming left V 7 bases short and J 10 bases short, with 19 bases between. Per the germline V gene, CDR1 is SNHLY and CDR2 is FYNNEI. This CDR3 reads CASTPITRGTAFF. The CDR3 DNA reads as TGTGCCAGCACCCCGATTACCAGGGGAACAGCTTTCTTT.